The text below deals with one T cell receptor beta chain. Its antigen target is currently unknown. No much larger clone is present one base from it, and per-base qualities are unavailable. This entry belongs to a study of regulatory T cells in long-lasting Graves disease (dated by TCRdb to about 2021). Turning to the overall study: Newly diagnosed Graves' disease patients had taken antithyroid drugs for less than 3 months. Patients with persistent Graves' disease were compared with patients with newly diagnosed Graves' disease using TCR sequencing and RNA sequencing of peripheral blood. The study was registered as a clinical trial and conducted in China. A total of some 33 samples were covered by TCR sequencing, comprising roughly 13 persistent and roughly 20 newly diagnosed Graves' disease patients. What the research found in general, with its limitations: The small sample size was acknowledged by the authors as a limitation that may reduce accuracy. Compared with newly diagnosed patients, patients with persistent Graves' disease had lower TCR Shannon entropy and fewer highly expanded clones, which suggests clonal expansion. A larger number of public clonotypes was shared among persistent patients (approximately 3,000) than among newly diagnosed patients (approximately 930). Peripheral blood alone was examined, since thyroid tissue, which constituted the primary lesion, could not be accessed. Preferential use of TRBV28, TRBJ1-2 and TRBJ2-5 was observed in persistent disease, whereas TRBV20-1 and TRBJ2-1 were favored in newly diagnosed disease. Sequencing and analysis were limited to the TCR beta chain.

The germline V gene specifies MNHNS as CDR1 and SASEGT as CDR2. The CDR3 goes from the cysteine to the phenylalanine over 14 residues. The sequence is cut down to CDR3 DNA, 42 bases in frame from base 1. V is reduced by 2 bases and J by 5 bases, leaving a spacing of 10 bases between them. The sample's time point label, in plain terms: newly diagnosed GD, antithyroid drugs for less than 3 months. For both TCR sequencing and RNA sequencing, RNA was extracted from PBMCs using TRIzol. The diagnosis of Graves' disease followed American Thyroid Association guidelines. Patients were recruited from an endocrinology department in Xi'an, China. Each patient gave 9 to 10 milliliters of peripheral blood, collected in an EDTA anticoagulant tube. PBMCs were isolated by Ficoll Paque Plus density gradient separation without further T cell sorting. An Agilent 2100 Bioanalyzer and agarose gel were used to check RNA quality, while a NanoDrop 2000 measured RNA concentration.

Libraries were prepared through multiplex PCR. Sequencing relied on an Illumina HiSeq 4000. CDR3 regions were amplified by Arm-PCR with iRepertoire HTBI primers to construct TCR beta libraries. Gel purification was performed on PCR products prior to sequencing. In the paper's pipeline: A total of fewer than 70 TRBV and about 13 TRBJ segments were identified across samples and were used for gene usage analysis of CDR3 amino acid clonotypes. Filtered high-quality paired reads were merged into contigs using COPE and FqMerger. Contigs were aligned with BLAST to IMGT TRBV, TRBD and TRBJ reference genes, and CDR3 was defined per IMGT. Any clonotype with a frequency above 0.1% was counted as a highly expanded clone. Shannon entropy served as the measure of repertoire diversity, while the Gini coefficient captured V-J evenness. Public clonotypes were defined as clonotypes shared by more than one individual. TCRdb's own reprocessing of the public reads used fastp at Q25 and MiXCR and kept productive beta chains. Records with the same CDR3 protein are collapsed into one entry carrying the most frequent genes and DNA. The V and J calls here are based on TCRdb, not the publication. Counted in this sample were some 500,000 distinct CDR3 sequences; about 13% of them appeared once. 10% of the sample goes to the ten largest clones.

This same sample was also part of a study on T cells in Graves' hyperthyroidism and ophthalmopathy. From the second report: Stable Graves' hyperthyroidism was defined as the absence of progression to ophthalmopathy over 18 months of follow-up. Hyperthyroidism patients were newly diagnosed, had a disease duration of under 2 months, and were aged 18 to 65 years. Patients with uncontrolled infections, other autoimmune diseases, pregnancy or lactation were excluded. Clinical symptoms, serum thyroxine and TRAb, thyroid ultrasound, and orbital computed tomography formed the basis for the diagnoses. The first round of RT-PCR for the TCR CDR3 was performed with the HTBI primer set and the Qiagen OneStep RT-PCR kit. Most expanded thyroid clonotypes (frequency above 0.001) were also found in blood, which suggests that blood repertoires may mirror thyroid immune responses. A 13 V-J signature model separated ophthalmopathy from stable hyperthyroidism, with about 90% sensitivity and 81% to 83% specificity in cross-validation and 80%/75% in testing. In validation, the model predicted progression to ophthalmopathy with just under 71% sensitivity and around 72% specificity, a median of 6.5 months before onset. To identify distinguishing TCR V-J signatures, a discovery cohort of 95 to 100 patients was used, comprising 40 to 45 with Graves' ophthalmopathy and some 60 with stable Graves' hyperthyroidism. Prospective prediction of ophthalmopathy was tested in an independent validation cohort consisting of roughly 19 hyperthyroidism patients and around 16 patients who later progressed to ophthalmopathy. The approximately 100 discovery patients were randomly divided into training and test sets at a 7:3 ratio. In roughly six Graves' hyperthyroidism patients, the study also compared T-cell repertoires from thyroid tissue with T-cell repertoires from blood. Following sampling, methimazole starting at 30 mg daily was given to hyperthyroidism patients, and high-dose intravenous methylprednisolone was given to ophthalmopathy patients. The libraries were constructed in a second round of multiplex PCR and then size-selected and purified. Paired-end sequencing of the libraries was performed with 100 bp reads on an Illumina HiSeq2000. SOAPnuke was used to process the raw data, removing reads that contained adapters or uncalled bases, had a mean Phred below 15, or lacked an exact match to the constant primer or identifier. COPE v1.2.5 was used to merge high-quality paired reads, and clonotypes were defined as unique nucleotide sequences. MiTCR v1.1 was used to align the clonotypes against IMGT TRBV, TRBD and TRBJ reference segments. Only V-J combinations with frequency above 0.0001, covering approximately 99% of repertoires, were analysed. A TCS score was defined as the ratio of F50 (clonal expansion) to E x V (chaos), with BLOSUM62-based TCRdist applied between CDR3 peptides within each V-J. Welch's t-statistics and random forest reduced just over 500 V-J features to 13, which were used in a naive Bayes classifier (R e1071). Sample size was not statistically predetermined, and investigators were not blinded to group allocation. TCR Vbeta CDR3 sequencing of 130 to 150 peripheral blood samples (43 ophthalmopathy, 70 to 85 hyperthyroidism and approximately 17 progressor patients) is reported in the paper.

Sequencing was performed on peripheral blood mononuclear cells (PBMCs), taken at new diagnosis, from a patient treated with antithyroid drugs. The chain is made from TRBV6-1 and TRBJ1-5; no D gene call is confident. The TCR was taken from a young man with Graves disease. Donor details come from another sample of the same person, matched by shared clones. The base sequence is TGTGCCAGCAGTGAAACATATGCGTATCAGCCCCAGCATTTT. Translated, this is CASSETYAYQPQHF.